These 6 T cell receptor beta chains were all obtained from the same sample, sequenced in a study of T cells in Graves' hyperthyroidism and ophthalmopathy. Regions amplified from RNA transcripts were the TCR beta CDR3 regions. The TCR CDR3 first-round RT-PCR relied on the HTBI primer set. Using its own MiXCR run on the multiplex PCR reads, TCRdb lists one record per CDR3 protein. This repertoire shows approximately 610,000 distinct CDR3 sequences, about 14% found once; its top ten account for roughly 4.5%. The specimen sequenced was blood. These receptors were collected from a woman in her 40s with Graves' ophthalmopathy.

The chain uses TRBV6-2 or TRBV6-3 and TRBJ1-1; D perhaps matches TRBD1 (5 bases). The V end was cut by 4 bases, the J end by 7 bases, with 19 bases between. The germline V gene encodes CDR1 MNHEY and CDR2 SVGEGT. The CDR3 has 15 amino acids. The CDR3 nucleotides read TGTGCCAGCAGTTCAACCGGGACGGATGGGATTGAAGCTTTCTTT. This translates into CASSSTGTDGIEAFF.

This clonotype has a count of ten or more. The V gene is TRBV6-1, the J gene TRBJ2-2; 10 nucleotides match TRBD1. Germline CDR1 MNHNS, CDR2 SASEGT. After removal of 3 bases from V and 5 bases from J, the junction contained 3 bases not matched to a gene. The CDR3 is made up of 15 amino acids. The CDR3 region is CASSDTDRGTGELFF. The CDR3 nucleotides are TGTGCCAGCAGTGATACGGACAGGGGGACCGGGGAGCTGTTTTTT.

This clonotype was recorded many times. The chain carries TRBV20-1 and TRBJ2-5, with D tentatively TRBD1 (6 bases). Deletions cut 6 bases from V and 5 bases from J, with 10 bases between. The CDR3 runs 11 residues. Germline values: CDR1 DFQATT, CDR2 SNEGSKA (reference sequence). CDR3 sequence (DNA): TGCAGTGCAAAGCAGGGGGAGACCCAGTACTTC. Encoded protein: CSAKQGETQYF.

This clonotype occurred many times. In DNA form, the CDR3 reads TGTGCCAGCAGGGCACAGGGGGGACGGGGCTATGGCTACACCTTC. Its translation is CASRAQGGRGYGYTF. The chain recombines TRBV6-1 with TRBJ1-2, with TRBD1 identical over 8 bases. Trimming took 6 bases from V and 4 from J; bases not matched to a gene: 10. Germline CDR1 reads MNHNS; CDR2 reads SASEGT. This CDR3 has 15 amino acids.

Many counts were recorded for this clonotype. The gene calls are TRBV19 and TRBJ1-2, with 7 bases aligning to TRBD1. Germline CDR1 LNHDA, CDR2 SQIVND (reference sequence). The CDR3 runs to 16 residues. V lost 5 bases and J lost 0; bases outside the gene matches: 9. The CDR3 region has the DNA TGTGCCAGTAGTCGAGCCACAGGGGCGGCTAACTATGGCTACACCTTC. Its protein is CASSRATGAANYGYTF.

CDR3 residues: CASSLEKGHYGYTF. Here the CDR3 DNA reads TGCGCCAGCAGCTTGGAAAAGGGGCACTATGGCTACACCTTC. This chain links TRBV5-1 with TRBJ1-2; a weak D match, TRBD1 (5 bases). Deletions cut 0 bases from V and 3 bases from J, with 9 bases between. Germline CDR1 reads SGHRS; CDR2 reads YFSETQ. The CDR3 runs to 14 residues.